This T cell receptor beta chain emerged from a study of blood T cell repertoires in COVID-19. Looking at the study overall: T cells, B-cell-depleted T cells, or PBMCs provided the cDNA or gDNA that served as material.

The length of the CDR3 is 13 residues. Germline assignment: CDR1 MRHNA and CDR2 SNTAGT. V was clipped by 3 bases and J by 10 bases; unmatched bases: 3. Clones were sequenced by immunoSEQ multiplex PCR, and TCRdb holds only the in-frame ones, with some missing. The sample shows hundreds of thousands of clones, roughly nine tenths of them seen only once. Sequencing was done on a sample of peripheral blood. This clonotype was obtained from a man aged 35 to 55 with acute or convalescent COVID-19. The chain recombines TRBV6-4 with TRBJ2-1; 10 positions match TRBD2. The CDR3 DNA is TGTGCCAGCAGTGAACTAGCGGGATTAGAGCAGTTCTTC. Protein product: CASSELAGLEQFF.